This TCR beta chain was found in a study of control samples from healthy donors and cancer patients. From germline, CDR1 is MNHEY and CDR2 SVGEGT. CDR3 length: 13 residues. Trimming removed 5 bases at V and 3 bases at J, with 11 bases between. TCRdb's copy holds only in-frame clones and misses some; the assay was immunoSEQ multiplex PCR. This table has about 70,000 clones, over 75% appearing once. The rearrangement links TRBV6-2 or TRBV6-3 to TRBJ2-7; perhaps TRBD1 as D (5 bases). This sequence was found in a man aged 45-60 years in good health. The sample taken for sequencing was blood. The CDR3 sequence is CASSRQLYYEQYF. The CDR3, as DNA: TGTGCCAGCAGTCGACAGTTGTACTACGAGCAGTACTTC.